The 26 T cell receptor beta chains in this list originate from one sample, sequenced in a study of cytomegalovirus exposure and HLA in healthy donors. The PCR employed 60 Vbeta primers together with 13 Jbeta primers. Assay: immunoSEQ multiplex PCR; the TCRdb copy retains only in-frame clones and omits some. The repertoire holds more than 80,000 clones, roughly four fifths seen once, with under 2% in the top ten. What was sequenced was PBMCs. The origin of the receptors is a man between 45 and 60 years old in good health and CMV-seronegative.

This clone has only one observation. The gene calls are TRBV5-5 and TRBJ1-1, with a tentative D call TRBD1 (6 bases). Looked up from germline, CDR1 is SGHKS and CDR2 is YYEKEE (reference sequence). Trimming pared 4 bases from V and 5 bases from J, leaving 18 bases between. The CDR3 is made up of 15 amino acids. As DNA, the CDR3 is TGTGCCAGCAGCCCGGGTACAGGGTTTAGAACTGAAGCTTTCTTT. The encoded protein is CASSPGTGFRTEAFF. Full variable domain (remainder filled in from reference TRBV5-5 and TRBJ1-1): DAGVTQSPTHLIKTRGQQVTLRCSPISGHKSVSWYQQVLGQGPQFIFQYYEKEERGRGNFPDRFSARQFPNYSSELNVNALLLGDSALYLCASSPGTGFRTEAFFGQGTRLTVV.

The chain combines TRBV9 with TRBJ1-1, with D possibly TRBD1 on 6 matching bases. V was trimmed by 4 bases and J by 3 bases, leaving 16 bases between them. The CDR3 loop spans 15 amino acids. In germline, CDR1 is SGDLS, CDR2 YYNGEE. CDR3 nucleotide sequence: TGTGCCAGCAGCTCAAGAAGGGGGTGGGACACTGAAGCTTTCTTT. It yields the protein CASSSRRGWDTEAFF.

The V and J genes are TRBV5-4 and TRBJ1-2; D gene unclear. The CDR3 totals 13 residues. V was shortened by 4 bases and J by 3 bases, with 10 bases between the two germline ends. Per the germline V gene, CDR1 is SGHNT and CDR2 is YYREEE (reference sequence). DNA of the CDR3: TGTGCCAGCAGCCTAGATTCGTACTATGGCTACACCTTC. Amino acids: CASSLDSYYGYTF.

The chain employs TRBV27 and TRBJ1-1; a weak D match, TRBD1 (6 bases). V was clipped by 3 bases and J by 5 bases, with 13 bases between them. CDR3 size: 14 residues. Germline loops: CDR1 MNHEY, CDR2 SMNVEV (reference sequence). CDR3 residues: CASSFTGTGTEAFF. CDR3 sequence (DNA): TGTGCCAGCAGTTTTACAGGGACGGGTACTGAAGCTTTCTTT.

The chain uses TRBV4-1 and TRBJ1-5, with TRBD1 as a possible D gene (5 bases). CDR1 MGHRA and CDR2 YSYEKL come from the germline V gene. The CDR3 is 14 amino acids. Trimming pared 4 bases from V and 2 bases from J, leaving 9 bases between. CDR3 region: CASSPGGGNQPQHF. DNA of the CDR3: TGCGCCAGCAGCCCAGGAGGGGGCAATCAGCCCCAGCATTTT.

The V call is TRBV7-3, the J call TRBJ1-1, with D tentatively TRBD1 (6 bases). This CDR3 comprises 14 residues. Germline V gene sequence: CDR1 SGHTA, CDR2 FQGTGA. Deletions cut 5 bases from V and 0 bases from J, with 10 bases between. CDR3 sequence reads: CASSQQGLNTEAFF. CDR3 bases: TGTGCCAGCAGCCAGCAGGGGCTGAACACTGAAGCTTTCTTT.

The gene calls are TRBV28 and TRBJ2-4; 8 bases are shared with TRBD1. This CDR3 comprises 16 residues. In germline, CDR1 is MDHEN, CDR2 SYDVKM. V was clipped by 5 bases and J by 3 bases; unmatched bases: 9. CDR3 coding DNA: TGTGCCAGCAGTCTCTTCGGACAGGGTGACAAAAACATTCAGTACTTC. The encoded protein is CASSLFGQGDKNIQYF.

V is TRBV4-1 and J is TRBJ1-3; D is unresolved. Germline-derived CDR1 and CDR2 are MGHRA and YSYEKL. CDR3 size: 18 residues. V was shortened by 1 base and J by 0 bases, with 16 bases between the two germline ends. The CDR3 protein is CASSQGSFMEFSGNTIYF. As DNA, the CDR3 is TGCGCCAGCAGCCAAGGGTCCTTCATGGAGTTCTCTGGAAACACCATATATTTT.

The rearrangement joins TRBV14 to TRBJ2-1, with 8 bases lining up with TRBD2. The length of the CDR3 is 18 residues. The germline V gene encodes CDR1 SGHDN and CDR2 FVKESK. V trimming: 1 base; J trimming: 2 bases; junction bases outside the gene matches: 10. The CDR3 DNA reads as TGTGCCAGCAGCCAAGGATCTTTTGGCGGGGGGCCCTACAATGAGCAGTTCTTC. It is translated as CASSQGSFGGGPYNEQFF.

V gene TRBV18 combines with J gene TRBJ2-2; perhaps TRBD1 as D (5 bases). The CDR3 is 13 amino acids. Germline V lookup: CDR1 KGHSH, CDR2 LQKENI. Between the trimmed V and J ends, which lost 10 bases and 6 bases, there was a span of 15 bases. The CDR3 region has the DNA TGTGCCACCTCTGAAGGGGTCGCCGGGGAGCTGTTTTTT. The encoded protein is CATSEGVAGELFF.

This clone appeared once. This chain connects TRBV5-1 to TRBJ2-5, with a possible D match to TRBD1 (6 bases). CDR1 is SGHRS and CDR2 is YFSETQ in the germline V gene. The CDR3 has 16 residues. V was cut by 3 bases and J by 6 bases, with 21 bases left in between. The DNA of the CDR3 is TGCGCCAGCAGCTCGGTTCTGTCAGGGGACGGTAAGACCCAGTACTTC. Its protein product is CASSSVLSGDGKTQYF.

The rearrangement uses TRBV4-1 and TRBJ1-2, with a weak D call TRBD1 (6 bases). Germline loops: CDR1 MGHRA, CDR2 YSYEKL. Trimming stripped 3 bases from V and 4 bases from J, with 18 bases between. The length of the CDR3 is 16 residues. CDR3 bases: TGCGCCAGCAGCCACCGGACAGAACCTTTAGTCTATGGCTACACCTTC. This translates into CASSHRTEPLVYGYTF.

This clone occurred a few times. The chain has TRBV5-1 and TRBJ1-4; a weak D match, TRBD1 (5 bases). Germline lookup yields CDR1 SGHRS and CDR2 YFSETQ. Deletions cut 2 bases from V and 8 bases from J, with 13 bases between. The CDR3 contains 14 residues. CDR3 residues: CASSFSQGREKLFF. CDR3 DNA: TGCGCCAGCAGCTTTAGTCAGGGTAGGGAAAAACTGTTTTTT.

The chain is built from TRBV6-6 and TRBJ2-7, with 7 bases fitting TRBD1. Germline V gene sequence: CDR1 MNHNY, CDR2 SVGAGI (reference sequence). This CDR3 spans 14 amino acids. V lost 5 bases to trimming and J lost 4 bases; unmatched junction nucleotides: 8. The CDR3 nucleotides read TGTGCCAGCAGTCCCGCCGGGACAGCTTACGAGCAGTACTTC. Its protein product is CASSPAGTAYEQYF.

This clone was observed a single time. The chain recombines TRBV19 with TRBJ2-1; TRBD1 matches at 7 bases. The V gene's germline CDR1 is LNHDA and CDR2 SQIVND (reference sequence). The CDR3 spans 14 residues. Trimming cost V 8 bases and J 3 bases; bases outside gene matches: 7. The CDR3 loop is CASGQGGYYNEQFF. The CDR3 nucleotides are TGTGCCAGTGGGCAAGGGGGCTACTACAATGAGCAGTTCTTC.

J is TRBJ2-5 and V is TRBV5-1; the D gene is possibly TRBD1 (6 bases). Germline V gene data show CDR1 as SGHRS and CDR2 as YFSETQ. V lost 1 base to trimming and J lost 4 bases, with 11 bases between them. There are 14 residues in the CDR3. The CDR3 nucleotides are TGCGCCAGCAGCTTGCCAGGGGATGGAGAGACCCAGTACTTC. Residues: CASSLPGDGETQYF.

On this clone itself: One junction end disagrees with the germline gene, perhaps due to a read error. The chain employs TRBV7-3 and TRBJ1-2; TRBD1 might be the D (6 bases). The CDR3 spans 15 residues. Germline loops: CDR1 SGHTA, CDR2 FQGTGA. The CDR3 sequence: CASSFTPDTGREVSF. CDR3 DNA: TGTGCCAGCAGCTTCACACCAGATACAGGGAGGGAAGTATCCTTC.

The chain employs TRBV6-1 and TRBJ1-2; 10 nucleotides agree with TRBD1. With V trimmed by 5 bases and J by 7 bases, 4 bases remained unmatched. The CDR3 is 13 amino acids. CDR1 is MNHNS and CDR2 is SASEGT in the germline V gene. CDR3 protein: CASSRQGASGYTF. The CDR3 nucleotides read TGTGCCAGCAGTCGACAGGGGGCGAGTGGCTACACCTTC.

This clone is a singleton in its sample. This rearrangement joins TRBV7-3 to TRBJ2-6; 9 nucleotides agree with TRBD1. The CDR3 totals 18 residues. CDR1 and CDR2 from the germline V gene are SGHTA and FQGTGA. V dropped 5 bases and J dropped 3; count of bases not matched to a gene: 11. CDR3 loop: CASSPGTGFTFGANVLTF. DNA for the CDR3: TGTGCCAGCAGCCCCGGGACAGGGTTTACCTTTGGGGCCAACGTCCTGACTTTC. The variable domain in full, with the rest retrieved from reference TRBV7-3 and TRBJ2-6, is GAGVSQTPSNKVTEKGKYVELRCDPISGHTALYWYRQSLGQGPEFLIYFQGTGAADDSGLPNDRFFAVRPEGSVSTLKIQRTERGDSAVYLCASSPGTGFTFGANVLTFGAGSRLTVL.

The gene calls are TRBV5-1 and TRBJ2-2, with 8 bases identical to TRBD2. In germline, CDR1 is SGHRS, CDR2 YFSETQ. The CDR3 runs to 15 residues. J lost 6 bases, V lost 1 base, and 5 bases had no gene match. In nucleotides, the CDR3 is TGCGCCAGCAGCTTGAACGGGGGGGCCGCCGGGGAGCTGTTTTTT. It encodes CASSLNGGAAGELFF.

The genes are TRBV2 and TRBJ2-1; TRBD2 matches at 9 bases. J gave up 6 bases and V 7 bases, and 10 bases lay outside the gene matches. CDR1 is SNHLY, CDR2 FYNNEI, per germline. The CDR3 length is 15 residues. The CDR3 sequence is CASISVGLASNEQFF. The DNA for the CDR3 is TGTGCCAGCATCAGTGTGGGACTAGCAAGCAATGAGCAGTTCTTC.

This clone was observed once. This chain connects TRBV10-1 to TRBJ1-6; a possible D gene is TRBD1 (6 bases). The germline V gene has CDR1 WNHNN and CDR2 SYGVQD (reference sequence). With 3 bases removed from V and 11 bases from J, the gap between germline ends came to 11 bases. This CDR3 region has 13 residues. The CDR3 coding sequence is TGCGCCAGCAGTGAACAGGGAAATGCACCCCTCCACTTT. This codes for CASSEQGNAPLHF.

This clone was found once. The V and J genes are TRBV11-2 and TRBJ2-5; 8 bases fit TRBD2. This CDR3 region has 13 residues. The V and J ends lost 7 bases and 0 bases, in that order; junction bases with no gene match: 1. Germline V gene lookup returns CDR1 SGHAT and CDR2 FQNNGV. The CDR3 region is CASKLADQETQYF. CDR3 DNA: TGTGCCAGCAAACTAGCGGACCAAGAGACCCAGTACTTC.

CDR3: CASHDRAWETQYF. CDR3 sequence (DNA): TGTGCCAGCCATGACAGGGCCTGGGAGACCCAGTACTTC. This chain connects TRBV6-6 to TRBJ2-5, with 7 bases that match TRBD1. The V and J ends lost 8 bases and 5 bases, in that order; junction bases with no gene match: 8. Per the germline V gene, CDR1 is MNHNY and CDR2 is SVGAGI (reference sequence). The CDR3 runs 13 residues.

The rearrangement uses TRBV19 and TRBJ2-5, with 7 bases that match TRBD2. J lost 3 bases, V lost 3 bases, and 7 bases had no gene match. Germline assignment: CDR1 LNHDA and CDR2 SQIVND (reference sequence). The CDR3 runs 15 residues. DNA of the CDR3: TGTGCCAGTAGTATCAGCCCCCTAGCGGAAGAGACCCAGTACTTC. This sequence encodes CASSISPLAEETQYF.

This clone has only a few counts. The chain employs TRBV5-8 and TRBJ1-6, with a possible D match to TRBD1 (5 bases). The germline CDR1 and CDR2 sequences are SGHTS and YDEGEE. There are 14 residues in the CDR3. V was cut by 6 bases and J by 7 bases, with 14 bases left in between. The CDR3 sequence is CASIGLGGNSPLHF. The CDR3 nucleotides read TGTGCCAGCATCGGGCTGGGGGGGAATTCACCCCTCCACTTT.